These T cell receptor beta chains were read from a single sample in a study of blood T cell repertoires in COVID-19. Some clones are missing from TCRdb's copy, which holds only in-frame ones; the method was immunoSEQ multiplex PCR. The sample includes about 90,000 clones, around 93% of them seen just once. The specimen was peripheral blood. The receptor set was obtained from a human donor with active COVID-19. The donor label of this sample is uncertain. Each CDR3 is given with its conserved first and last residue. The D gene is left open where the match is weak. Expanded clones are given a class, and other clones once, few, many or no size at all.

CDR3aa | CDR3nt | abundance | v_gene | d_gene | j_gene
CASSPPGRGGTLNTQYF | TGTGCCAGCAGCCCCCCCGGGCGGGGGGGCACCTTAAATACGCAGTATTTT | NA | TRBV9 | TRBD2 | TRBJ2-3
CASSQRLAVQETQYF | TGTGCCAGCAGCCAAAGACTAGCGGTACAAGAGACCCAGTACTTC | NA | TRBV5-4 | TRBD2 | TRBJ2-5
CASSQGYGGSADTQYF | TGCGCCAGCAGCCAAGGGTACGGGGGGAGTGCAGATACGCAGTATTTT | NA | TRBV4-1 | TRBD2 | TRBJ2-3
CASSGRAGGSDTQYF | TGTGCCAGCAGCGGCAGGGCAGGGGGGTCAGATACGCAGTATTTT | NA | TRBV11-2 | NA | TRBJ2-3
CASSKGSGGERLADYTDTQYF | TGTGCCAGCAGCAAAGGGTCCGGGGGTGAAAGACTAGCGGACTACACAGATACGCAGTATTTT | NA | TRBV21-1 | NA | TRBJ2-3
CASSAGQGHNEQFF | TGTGCCAGCAGCGCAGGACAGGGGCACAATGAGCAGTTCTTC | NA | TRBV7-8 | TRBD1 | TRBJ2-1
CASRSHTGWSEKGYTF | TGTGCAAGTCGCTCTCATACAGGGTGGTCCGAAAAGGGCTACACCTTC | NA | TRBV12-2 | NA | TRBJ1-2
CASSQVVTGSPLHF | TGTGCCAGCAGCCAGGTCGTAACGGGATCACCCCTCCACTTT | NA | TRBV4-2 | NA | TRBJ1-6
CASRLSGGTETQYF | TGTGCCAGCAGGCTTAGCGGGGGTACAGAGACCCAGTACTTC | NA | TRBV6-6 | TRBD2 | TRBJ2-5
CASSISRAGANVLTF | TGTGCCAGTAGTATAAGCAGGGCTGGGGCCAACGTCCTGACTTTC | NA | TRBV19 | NA | TRBJ2-6
CASSRAERGGTDTQYF | TGCGCCAGCAGTAGGGCGGAGCGGGGTGGGACAGATACGCAGTATTTT | NA | TRBV10-1 | TRBD2 | TRBJ2-3
CASSISVSNYGYTF | TGCGCCAGCAGCATCAGCGTTTCCAACTATGGCTACACCTTC | NA | TRBV5-1 | NA | TRBJ1-2
CASSVNRGLESETQYF | TGTGCCAGCAGCGTTAACAGGGGGTTAGAATCGGAGACCCAGTACTTC | once | TRBV5-4 | TRBD1 | TRBJ2-5
CASSPYGGQGSRNYGYTF | TGTGCCAGCAGCCCCTATGGTGGGCAGGGGAGTCGTAACTATGGCTACACCTTC | NA | TRBV5-6 | NA | TRBJ1-2
CASSLSGERNEQFF | TGCGCCAGCAGTCTCAGCGGGGAAAGAAATGAGCAGTTCTTC | NA | TRBV10-1 | TRBD2 | TRBJ2-1
CASSLDGESGYTF | TGTGCCAGCAGCTTAGACGGGGAGAGTGGCTACACCTTC | NA | TRBV7-9 | NA | TRBJ1-2
CASSPGTGGRGYTF | TGTGCCAGCAGCCCAGGGACAGGGGGCCGAGGCTACACCTTC | NA | TRBV11-2 | TRBD1 | TRBJ1-2
CASSKGQLNSPLHF | TGTGCCAGCAGCAAGGGACAGCTTAATTCACCCCTCCACTTT | NA | TRBV5-4 | TRBD1 | TRBJ1-6
CASSQDVTVYGYTF | TGTGCCAGCAGCCAAGATGTCACGGTCTATGGCTACACCTTC | few | TRBV3-1/TRBV3-2 | NA | TRBJ1-2
CASSHPGTGFLYEQYF | TGTGCCAGCAGCCATCCCGGGACAGGGTTCCTCTACGAGCAGTACTTC | NA | TRBV7-3 | TRBD1 | TRBJ2-7